The 25 T cell receptor beta chains below all came from one sample that was sequenced in a study of T cells in Graves' hyperthyroidism and ophthalmopathy. RNA transcripts were the template for amplifying TCR beta CDR3 regions. With the HTBI primer set, the TCR CDR3 went through a first round of RT-PCR. TCRdb re-called the multiplex PCR reads with MiXCR, one entry per CDR3 protein. Of hundreds of thousands of distinct CDR3 sequences detected, approximately 14% appear once; the ten largest clones hold roughly an eighth. The sequenced sample was blood. The receptor source for this set is a woman in her forties or fifties with Graves' ophthalmopathy.

This clonotype has more than one count but fewer than ten. The rearrangement joins TRBV7-6 to TRBJ2-2; 7 bases align to TRBD1. The CDR3 spans 16 residues. Germline-derived CDR1 and CDR2 are SGHVS and FNYEAQ. Trimming at V came to 5 bases and at J to 5 bases, leaving 11 bases not matched to a gene. CDR3 in amino acids: CASSQKWTGRTGELFF. The CDR3 nucleotides are TGTGCCAGCAGCCAAAAATGGACAGGACGGACCGGGGAGCTGTTTTTT.

This clonotype was picked up many times. CDR3 coding DNA: TGTGCCAGCAGCTCAAATTTAGGGGGCAGTCAGCCCCAGCATTTT. Amino acids: CASSSNLGGSQPQHF. V and J are TRBV7-2 and TRBJ1-5; 7 bases map to TRBD1. Trimming cost V 4 bases and J 6 bases; bases outside gene matches: 9. Germline V lookup: CDR1 SGHTA, CDR2 FQGNSA. The CDR3 runs to 15 residues.

This clonotype was seen ten or more times. The V gene is TRBV20-1, the J gene TRBJ2-7; 7 nucleotides line up with TRBD2. Germline V lookup: CDR1 DFQATT, CDR2 SNEGSKA (reference sequence). The CDR3 spans 15 residues. With 6 bases clipped from V and 0 bases from J, the junction kept 11 bases outside the gene matches. The CDR3 region is CSAGGRGVFSYEQYF. The CDR3, as DNA: TGCAGTGCCGGAGGTCGGGGGGTATTCTCCTACGAGCAGTACTTC.

This clonotype was observed a few times. V gene TRBV4-3 combines with J gene TRBJ2-7; D unresolved. Germline CDR1 reads LGHNA; CDR2 reads YSLEER. The CDR3 is 13 amino acids. Trimming removed 0 bases from V and 5 bases from J, with 8 bases in between. Written as DNA, the CDR3 is TGCGCCAGCAGCCAAGACGGTTCGGACGAGCAGTACTTC. The encoded protein is CASSQDGSDEQYF.

This clonotype appeared a few times. The chain couples TRBV27 to TRBJ1-5; 8 bases align to TRBD1. The germline V gene encodes CDR1 MNHEY and CDR2 SMNVEV (reference sequence). The CDR3 is 16 residues long. J gave up 2 bases and V 4 bases, and 7 bases lay outside the gene matches. The CDR3 protein is CASSSTGVVGNQPQHF. In DNA form, the CDR3 reads TGTGCCAGCAGTTCGACAGGGGTCGTTGGCAATCAGCCCCAGCATTTT.

This clonotype appeared many times. J is TRBJ1-1 and V is TRBV12-3 or TRBV12-4; 7 bases map to TRBD1. J gave up 1 base and V 5 bases, and 4 bases lay outside the gene matches. The CDR3 is 14 amino acids. This CDR3 reads CASSAGQPNTEAFF. The DNA of the CDR3 is TGTGCCAGCAGTGCGGGACAGCCGAACACTGAAGCTTTCTTT.

A word on this clonotype: A much larger clone is a single base away; this may be a read error. The V and J genes are TRBV2 and TRBJ2-2, with D possibly being TRBD1 or TRBD2 (5 bases each). This CDR3 region has 13 residues. Germline CDR1 is SNHLY and CDR2 is FYNNEI. The CDR3 sequence is CPSIGGNTGELFF. The CDR3 bases are TGTCCCAGCATTGGGGGGAACACCGGGGAGCTGTTTTTT.

This clonotype was picked up many times. The chain carries TRBV6-2 or TRBV6-3 and TRBJ2-7; D might be TRBD1 (6 bases). Germline V gene lookup returns CDR1 MNHEY and CDR2 SVGEGT. This CDR3 is 15 amino acids long. The germline V and J ends were trimmed by 5 bases and 1 base, with 15 bases remaining between them. CDR3 DNA sequence: TGTGCCAGCAGTCCTCAGGGGAGAGGGTCCTACGAGCAGTACTTC. It encodes CASSPQGRGSYEQYF.

This clonotype was counted at least ten times. The CDR3 is CAWSVRSGRDYNEQFF. The CDR3 coding sequence is TGTGCCTGGAGTGTACGAAGCGGGAGGGACTACAATGAGCAGTTCTTC. The V gene is TRBV30, the J gene TRBJ2-1; 10 positions agree with TRBD2. The germline gives CDR1 GTSNPN, CDR2 SVGIG (reference sequence). This CDR3 has 16 residues. The V segment lost 0 bases and the J segment 3 bases; nucleotides outside the gene matches: 5.

The J gene is TRBJ2-6, the V gene TRBV9, with D maybe TRBD1 (5 bases). Between the trimmed V and J ends, which lost 2 bases and 4 bases, there was a span of 10 bases. This CDR3 spans 15 amino acids. CDR1 is SGDLS, CDR2 YYNGEE, per germline. The CDR3 region has the DNA TGTGCCAGCAGCGTCAGGGCGACCGGGGCCAACGTCCTGACTTTC. It yields the protein CASSVRATGANVLTF. The complete variable domain, with remaining parts taken from reference TRBV9 and TRBJ2-6, reads DSGVTQTPKHLITATGQRVTLRCSPRSGDLSVYWYQQSLDQGLQFLIQYYNGEERAKGNILERFSAQQFPDLHSELNLSSLELGDSALYFCASSVRATGANVLTFGAGSRLTVL.

This rearrangement joins TRBV5-1 to TRBJ2-7; 12 bases fit TRBD2. Germline V lookup: CDR1 SGHRS, CDR2 YFSETQ. Losses at the gene ends were 4 bases for V and 8 bases for J; bases not matched to a gene: 10. The CDR3 has 15 amino acids. In nucleotides, the CDR3 is TGCGCCAGCAGCCTACCGACTAGCGGGAGAGTAAAGCAGTACTTC. Translation: CASSLPTSGRVKQYF.

This clonotype was counted many times. This chain uses TRBV4-1 with TRBJ1-5; no definite D call. V lost 3 bases to trimming and J lost 9 bases, with 18 bases between them. CDR3 length: 15 amino acids. Germline V gives CDR1 MGHRA, CDR2 YSYEKL. CDR3 protein: CASSHGATPVWPQHF. DNA of the CDR3: TGCGCCAGCAGCCACGGCGCGACTCCGGTTTGGCCCCAGCATTTT.

This clonotype came up many times. V usage is TRBV2 and J usage is TRBJ2-5, with D uncertain. The CDR3 totals 11 residues. CDR1 is SNHLY, CDR2 FYNNEI, per germline. The V end lost 6 bases, the J end lost 2 bases, and 4 bases lay between the germline ends. CDR3 in amino acids: CASRQQETQYF. The CDR3 DNA sequence: TGTGCCAGCAGACAGCAAGAGACCCAGTACTTC.

This clonotype was observed at least ten times. The chain joins TRBV6-2 or TRBV6-3 to TRBJ1-1; D is ambiguous. This CDR3 comprises 16 residues. Germline V gives CDR1 MNHEY, CDR2 SVGEGT. V was cut by 2 bases and J by 1 base, with 14 bases left in between. This chain's CDR3 is CASSYGGLGWNTEAFF. For the CDR3, the DNA is TGTGCCAGCAGTTACGGCGGGTTAGGGTGGAACACTGAAGCTTTCTTT.

In regard to this clonotype: Just one base apart from a much larger clone, this may be a read error. The V call is TRBV15, the J call TRBJ2-7, with a tentative D call TRBD2 (5 bases). The CDR3 sequence is 14 residues long. Germline assignment: CDR1 LNHNV and CDR2 YYDKDF (reference sequence). Between the trimmed V and J ends, which lost 1 base and 3 bases, there was a span of 10 bases. CDR3 region: CATSRVYSGYEQYF. CDR3 in DNA: TGTGCCACCAGCAGAGTTTACAGCGGCTACGAGCAGTACTTC.

There are a few counts of this clonotype. The V gene is TRBV6-2 or TRBV6-3, the J gene TRBJ2-7; 9 positions match TRBD2. Germline lookup yields CDR1 MNHEY and CDR2 SVGEGT. Trimming at V came to 8 bases and at J to 5 bases, leaving 10 bases not matched to a gene. This CDR3 contains 14 residues. CDR3 sequence (DNA): TGTGCCAGCCCTGCGGGAGGGCCTACCCACGAGCAGTACTTC. This encodes CASPAGGPTHEQYF.

This clonotype was counted at least ten times. The rearrangement joins TRBV6-1 to TRBJ2-1; D not certain. Germline lookup yields CDR1 MNHNS and CDR2 SASEGT. This CDR3 is 14 amino acids long. Trimming left V 5 bases short and J 7 bases short, with 15 bases between. In DNA form, the CDR3 reads TGTGCCAGCAGTTATTCCAGGTTACCGAATGAGCAGTTCTTC. Translation: CASSYSRLPNEQFF.

The chain couples TRBV6-2 or TRBV6-3 to TRBJ2-2; tentatively, D is TRBD1 (6 bases). V lost 2 bases and J lost 7, with 14 bases in between. CDR3 length equals 15 residues. Germline lookup yields CDR1 MNHEY and CDR2 SVGEGT. For the CDR3, the DNA is TGTGCCAGCAGTTACCGCGGCAGGGGTTTCGGGGAGCTGTTTTTT. This translates into CASSYRGRGFGELFF.

This chain links TRBV14 with TRBJ1-2; tentative D call: TRBD1 (5 bases). There are 15 residues in the CDR3. Germline values: CDR1 SGHDN, CDR2 FVKESK. The V gene lost 0 bases and the J gene lost 8 bases, with 16 bases spanning the gap. DNA of the CDR3: TGTGCCAGCAGCCAAGATCGCAGGACAATAAGAGGCTACACCTTC. Translation: CASSQDRRTIRGYTF.

This chain links TRBV7-9 with TRBJ2-2; TRBD2 matches 10 bases. The CDR3 is made up of 19 amino acids. The ends lost 1 base at V and 0 bases at J; junction bases unmatched: 8. Germline V gene lookup returns CDR1 SEHNR and CDR2 FQNEAQ (reference sequence). The DNA of the CDR3 is TGTGCCAGCAGCTTAGGAGTAGCGGGAGGCCAAACGAACACCGGGGAGCTGTTTTTT. Protein: CASSLGVAGGQTNTGELFF. The full variable domain, completed using reference TRBV7-9 and TRBJ2-2, is DTGVSQNPRHKITKRGQNVTFRCDPISEHNRLYWYRQTLGQGPEFLTYFQNEAQLEKSRLLSDRFSAERPKGSFSTLEIQRTEQGDSAMYLCASSLGVAGGQTNTGELFFGEGSRLTVL.

This clonotype was recorded many times. The chain uses TRBV7-6 and TRBJ2-1; TRBD2 aligns across 13 bases. The CDR3 runs to 17 residues. The J segment lost 8 bases and the V segment lost 3 bases, leaving 10 bases of the junction unmatched. The germline gives CDR1 SGHVS, CDR2 FNYEAQ. The CDR3 spells CASSLLGLAGRSYEQFF. CDR3 sequence (DNA): TGTGCCAGCAGCTTGCTGGGACTAGCGGGACGAAGCTATGAGCAGTTCTTC.

This clonotype was observed a handful of times. The chain carries TRBV7-2 and TRBJ2-2, with TRBD2 matching over 13 bases. This CDR3 region has 19 residues. The V gene's germline CDR1 is SGHTA and CDR2 FQGNSA. Losses at the gene ends were 3 bases for V and 0 bases for J; bases not matched to a gene: 7. For the CDR3, the DNA is TGTGCCAGCAGCTTGAGAGGACTAGCGGGAGCCTCGAACACCGGGGAGCTGTTTTTT. Residues: CASSLRGLAGASNTGELFF.

The chain links TRBV19 to TRBJ2-5, with 11 bases fitting TRBD1. V lost 8 bases, J lost 2 bases, and 10 bases stayed unmatched. CDR3 size: 16 residues. CDR1 is LNHDA, CDR2 SQIVND, per germline (reference sequence). CDR3: CASQSLRDRGQETQYF. In DNA, the CDR3 is TGTGCCAGTCAGAGCCTCCGGGACAGGGGGCAAGAGACCCAGTACTTC.

V gene TRBV6-5 combines with J gene TRBJ2-2; D not resolved. The CDR3 spans 14 residues. Trimming took off 2 bases at V and 1 base at J, with 5 bases between the two ends. CDR1 MNHEY and CDR2 SVGAGI come from the germline V gene. The CDR3 loop is CASSYTKNTGELFF. CDR3 sequence (DNA): TGTGCCAGCAGTTACACTAAGAACACCGGGGAGCTGTTTTTT.

The rearrangement links TRBV24-1 to TRBJ1-4, with 9 bases that match TRBD1. The CDR3 is 19 residues long. Germline V CDR1 and CDR2: KGHDR, SFDVKD. V shed 0 bases and J 7 bases; nucleotides not matched to a gene: 14. The CDR3 is CATSDLNRGHPPDVEKLFF. CDR3 bases: TGTGCCACCAGTGATTTGAACAGGGGGCACCCCCCCGACGTTGAAAAACTGTTTTTT.